This T cell receptor beta chain stems from a study of blood T cell repertoires in COVID-19. Profiled with immunoSEQ multiplex PCR; TCRdb holds only in-frame clones, not every one. The profile shows about 98,000 clones, approximately 84% of them singletons. The CDR3 contains 16 residues. Unmatched junction bases numbered 8, after V lost 5 bases and J lost 7 bases. Per germline, CDR1 ENHRY and CDR2 SYGVKD. The chain has TRBV10-3 and TRBJ2-1; 13 nucleotides align to TRBD2. The sequence was obtained from a human donor in a cohort sampled during active COVID-19. Input material: peripheral blood. The CDR3 protein is CAISNTGTSGVNEQFF. Here the CDR3 DNA reads TGTGCCATCAGTAATACCGGGACTAGCGGGGTAAATGAGCAGTTCTTC.